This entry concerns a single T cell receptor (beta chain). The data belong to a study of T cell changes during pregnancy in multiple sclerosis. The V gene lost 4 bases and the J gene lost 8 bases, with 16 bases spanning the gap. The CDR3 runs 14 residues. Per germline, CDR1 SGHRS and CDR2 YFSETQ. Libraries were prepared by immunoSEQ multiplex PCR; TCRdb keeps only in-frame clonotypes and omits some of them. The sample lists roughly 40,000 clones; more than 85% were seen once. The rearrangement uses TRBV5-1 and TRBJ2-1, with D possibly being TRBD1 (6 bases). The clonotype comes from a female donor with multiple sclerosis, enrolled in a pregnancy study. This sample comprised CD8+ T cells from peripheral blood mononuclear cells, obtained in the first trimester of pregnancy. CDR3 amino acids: CASSGKSQGHEQFF. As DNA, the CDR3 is TGCGCCAGCAGCGGAAAATCACAGGGTCATGAGCAGTTCTTC.